A selection of T cell receptor beta chains follows, all from one sample in a study of CD8 T cells in Susac syndrome. MiXCR, run by TCRdb on the immunoSEQ multiplex PCR reads, gives a single entry per CDR3 protein. Among tens of thousands of distinct CDR3 sequences listed, about 95% were seen once. Material: CD4+ T cells from PBMCs. Every receptor here comes from a human donor with Susac syndrome. The CDR3 runs from the conserved cysteine through the conserved F or W. The D gene is left open where the match is weak. For some rows the clone size is stated as once, few or many, or as a class when expanded; others skip it.

.	TRBD2	TRBJ2-7	TRBV30	TGTGCCTGGAGCGCCCTCCCTAGCGGATACGAGCAGTACTTC	CAWSALPSGYEQYF
.	.	TRBJ1-5	TRBV4-1	TGCGCCAGCAGCCCCGAAGGCAATCAGCCCCAGCATTTT	CASSPEGNQPQHF
.	TRBD2	TRBJ2-5	TRBV12-3/TRBV12-4	TGTGCCAGCAGTTTAGTGCTAGCGGGGGTGGAGACCCAGTACTTC	CASSLVLAGVETQYF
once	.	TRBJ2-3	TRBV30	TGTGCCTGGAGTGTAGGAGGGGGTGCAGCCATCACAGATACGCAGTATTTT	CAWSVGGGAAITDTQYF
.	.	TRBJ1-1	TRBV12-3/TRBV12-4	TGTGCCAGCATCGAGGGGGGGAGGACTGAAGCTTTCTTT	CASIEGGRTEAFF
.	.	TRBJ1-5	TRBV20-1	TGCAGTGCTCTAGACAGCCCCAATCAGCCCCAGCATTTT	CSALDSPNQPQHF
.	.	TRBJ2-4	TRBV30	TGTGCCTGGAGTAGGTCTCAGGGACACATTCAGTACTTC	CAWSRSQGHIQYF
.	.	TRBJ1-2	TRBV5-1	TGCGCCAGCAGCTTGGAAGGGTTCGGCTATGGCTACACCTTC	CASSLEGFGYGYTF
.	TRBD1	TRBJ1-2	TRBV5-4	TGTGCCAGCAGCTATGACAGGGGGCGCGATGGCTACACCTTC	CASSYDRGRDGYTF
.	.	TRBJ2-1	TRBV9	TGTGCCAGCAGCACTCTGAGGGAGGAGCAGTTCTTC	CASSTLREEQFF
.	.	TRBJ1-1	TRBV5-6	TGTGCCAGCAGCTTGGGTCCTCGTTCTTTGAACACTGAAGCTTTCTTT	CASSLGPRSLNTEAFF
.	.	TRBJ1-1	TRBV28	TGTGCCAGCAGTTTGGGCCGACAGAACACTGAAGCTTTCTTT	CASSLGRQNTEAFF
.	.	TRBJ2-7	TRBV6-2/TRBV6-3	TGTGCCAGCAGTTACGAAGGGGGAGGCTCCTACGAGCAGTACTTC	CASSYEGGGSYEQYF
once	TRBD2	TRBJ2-1	TRBV6-2/TRBV6-3	TGTGCCAGCAGTTACTCGGGGGGGGTTGAGCAGTTCTTC	CASSYSGGVEQFF
.	.	TRBJ1-2	TRBV30	TGTGCCTGGAGTCCTAGGGTAGATGGCTACACCTTC	CAWSPRVDGYTF
.	.	TRBJ1-1	TRBV5-5	TGTGCCAGCAGCTTCCCCGGGACCCTGAACACTGAAGCTTTCTTT	CASSFPGTLNTEAFF
.	.	TRBJ2-5	TRBV7-9	TGTGCCAGCAGCTTAGGATCAGTCCAAGAGACCCAGTACTTC	CASSLGSVQETQYF
.	TRBD1	TRBJ2-3	TRBV19	TGTGCCAGTAGCACCCCCTCGGGACAGGGGGCAGATACGCAGTATTTT	CASSTPSGQGADTQYF
.	.	TRBJ2-7	TRBV3-1	TGTGCCAGCAGCCAAGACCCGCAGCAATCCTACGAGCAGTACTTC	CASSQDPQQSYEQYF
.	.	TRBJ1-2	TRBV7-8	TGTGCCAGCAGCTTGGGTGGCTGGATGGACTACACCTTC	CASSLGGWMDYTF
once	.	TRBJ2-1	TRBV9	TGTGCCAGCAGCGTCCGACATGAGCAGTTCTTC	CASSVRHEQFF
.	.	TRBJ1-1	TRBV5-1	TGCGCCAGCAGCGAAGGAGGGGGATTCACTGAAGCTTTCTTT	CASSEGGGFTEAFF
.	.	TRBJ2-3	TRBV15	TGTGCCACCAGCGTTCCTGGGGGCACAGATACGCAGTATTTT	CATSVPGGTDTQYF